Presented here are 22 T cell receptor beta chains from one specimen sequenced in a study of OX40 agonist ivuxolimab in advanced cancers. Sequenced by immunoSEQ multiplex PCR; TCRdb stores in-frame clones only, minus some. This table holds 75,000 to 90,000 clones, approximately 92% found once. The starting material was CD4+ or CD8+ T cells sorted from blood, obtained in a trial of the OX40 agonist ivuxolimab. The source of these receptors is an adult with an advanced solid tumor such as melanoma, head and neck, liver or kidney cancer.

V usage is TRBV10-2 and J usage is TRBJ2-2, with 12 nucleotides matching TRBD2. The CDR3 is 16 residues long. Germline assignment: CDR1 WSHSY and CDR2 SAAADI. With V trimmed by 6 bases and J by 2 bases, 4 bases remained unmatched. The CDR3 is CASRLLAGGNTGELFF. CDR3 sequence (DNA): TGCGCCAGCAGATTACTAGCGGGGGGCAACACCGGGGAGCTGTTTTTT.

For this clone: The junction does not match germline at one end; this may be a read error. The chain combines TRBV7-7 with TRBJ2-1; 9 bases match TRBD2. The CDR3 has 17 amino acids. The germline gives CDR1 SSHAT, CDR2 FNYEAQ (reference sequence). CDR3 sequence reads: CASSSELAGASYNEQFF. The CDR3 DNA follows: TGTGCTAGCAGCTCCGAATTAGCGGGAGCATCCTACAATGAGCAGTTCTTC. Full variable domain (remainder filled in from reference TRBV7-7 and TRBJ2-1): GAGVSQSPRYKVTKRGQDVTLRCDPISSHATLYWYQQALGQGPEFLTYFNYEAQPDKSGLPSDRFSAERPEGSISTLTIQRTEQRDSAMYRCASSSELAGASYNEQFFGPGTRLTVL.

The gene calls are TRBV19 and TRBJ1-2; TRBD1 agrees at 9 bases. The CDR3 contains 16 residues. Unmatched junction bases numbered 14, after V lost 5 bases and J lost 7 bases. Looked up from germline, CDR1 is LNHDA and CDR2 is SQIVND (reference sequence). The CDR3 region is CASSETRDRVTGGYTF. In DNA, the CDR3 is TGTGCCAGTAGTGAGACGCGGGACAGGGTAACTGGTGGCTACACCTTC.

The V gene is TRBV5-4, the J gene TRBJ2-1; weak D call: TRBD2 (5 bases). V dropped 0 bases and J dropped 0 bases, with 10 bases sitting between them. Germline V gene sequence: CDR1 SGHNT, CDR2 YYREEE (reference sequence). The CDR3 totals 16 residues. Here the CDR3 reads CASSLAGGVSYNEQFF. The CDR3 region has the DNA TGTGCCAGCAGCTTGGCCGGAGGCGTCTCCTACAATGAGCAGTTCTTC.

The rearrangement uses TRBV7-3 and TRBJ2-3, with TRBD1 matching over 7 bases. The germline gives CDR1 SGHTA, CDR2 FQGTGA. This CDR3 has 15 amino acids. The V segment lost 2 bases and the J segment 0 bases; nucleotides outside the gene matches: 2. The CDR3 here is CASSLRQGSTDTQYF. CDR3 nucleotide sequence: TGTGCCAGCAGCTTACGACAGGGAAGCACAGATACGCAGTATTTT. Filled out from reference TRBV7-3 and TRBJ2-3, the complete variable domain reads GAGVSQTPSNKVTEKGKYVELRCDPISGHTALYWYRQSLGQGPEFLIYFQGTGAADDSGLPNDRFFAVRPEGSVSTLKIQRTERGDSAVYLCASSLRQGSTDTQYFGPGTRLTVL.

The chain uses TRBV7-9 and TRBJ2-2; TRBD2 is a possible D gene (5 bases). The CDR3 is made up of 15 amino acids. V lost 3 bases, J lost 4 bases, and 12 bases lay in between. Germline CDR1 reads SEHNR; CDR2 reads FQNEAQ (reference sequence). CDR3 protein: CASSFSGSFTGELFF. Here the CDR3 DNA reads TGTGCCAGCAGCTTCTCGGGGTCCTTCACCGGGGAGCTGTTTTTT.

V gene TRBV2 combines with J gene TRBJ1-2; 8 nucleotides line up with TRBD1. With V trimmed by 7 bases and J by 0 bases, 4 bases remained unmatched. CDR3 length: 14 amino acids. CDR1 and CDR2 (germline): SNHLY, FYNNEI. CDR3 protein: CASIMTGANYGYTF. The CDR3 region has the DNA TGTGCCAGCATTATGACAGGGGCTAACTATGGCTACACCTTC.

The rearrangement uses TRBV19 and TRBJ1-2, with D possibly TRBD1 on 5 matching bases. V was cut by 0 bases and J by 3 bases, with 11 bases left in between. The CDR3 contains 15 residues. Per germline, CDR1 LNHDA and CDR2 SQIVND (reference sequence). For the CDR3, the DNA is TGTGCCAGTAGTATAGACGCAGGGACTTACTATGGCTACACCTTC. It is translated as CASSIDAGTYYGYTF.

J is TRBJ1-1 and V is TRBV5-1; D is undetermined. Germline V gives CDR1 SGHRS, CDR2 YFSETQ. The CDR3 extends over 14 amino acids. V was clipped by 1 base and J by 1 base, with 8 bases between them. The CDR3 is CASSLSPENTEAFF. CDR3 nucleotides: TGCGCCAGCAGCTTGAGTCCGGAGAACACTGAAGCTTTCTTT.

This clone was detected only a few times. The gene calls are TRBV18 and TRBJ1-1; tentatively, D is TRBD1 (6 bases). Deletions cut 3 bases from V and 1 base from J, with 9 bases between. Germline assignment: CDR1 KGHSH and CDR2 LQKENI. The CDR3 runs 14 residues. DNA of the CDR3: TGTGCCAGCTCACCTGGGGGGCCGAACACTGAAGCTTTCTTT. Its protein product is CASSPGGPNTEAFF. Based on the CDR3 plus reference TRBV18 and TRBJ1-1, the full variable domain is NAGVMQNPRHLVRRRGQEARLRCSPMKGHSHVYWYRQLPEEGLKFMVYLQKENIIDESGMPKERFSAEFPKEGPSILRIQQVVRGDSAAYFCASSPGGPNTEAFFGQGTRLTVV.

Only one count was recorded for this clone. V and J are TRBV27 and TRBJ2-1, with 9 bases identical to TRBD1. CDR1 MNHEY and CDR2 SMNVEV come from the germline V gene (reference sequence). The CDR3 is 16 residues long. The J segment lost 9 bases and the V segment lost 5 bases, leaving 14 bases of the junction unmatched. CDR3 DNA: TGTGCCAGCAGTCCCCGGGGACAGGGAATCTTCAGTGAGCAGTTCTTC. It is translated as CASSPRGQGIFSEQFF.

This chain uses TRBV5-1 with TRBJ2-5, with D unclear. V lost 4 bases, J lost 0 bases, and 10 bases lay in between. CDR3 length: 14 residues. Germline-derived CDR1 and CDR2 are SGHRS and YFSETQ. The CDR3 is CASSTDGYQETQYF. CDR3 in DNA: TGCGCCAGCAGCACCGACGGGTACCAAGAGACCCAGTACTTC.

CDR3 residues: CASSLEQGTETQYF. The CDR3 DNA sequence: TGTGCCAGCAGCTTGGAACAGGGAACAGAGACCCAGTACTTC. The chain recombines TRBV5-8 with TRBJ2-5, with D perhaps matching TRBD1 (6 bases). From germline, CDR1 is SGHTS and CDR2 YDEGEE. V was trimmed by 0 bases and J by 4 bases, leaving 10 bases between them. The CDR3 is 14 amino acids. The variable domain in full, with the rest retrieved from reference TRBV5-8 and TRBJ2-5, is EAGVTQSPTHLIKTRGQQATLRCSPISGHTSVYWYQQALGLGLQFLLWYDEGEERNRGNFPPRFSGRQFPNYSSELNVNALELEDSALYLCASSLEQGTETQYFGPGTRLLVL.

In DNA form, the CDR3 reads TGTGCCAGCAGCTTTAGGACTAGCTATGGCTCCTACAATGAGCAGTTCTTC. It specifies CASSFRTSYGSYNEQFF. The chain is built from TRBV7-8 and TRBJ2-1; 8 bases match TRBD2. The trim removed 3 bases at V and 0 bases at J, leaving 7 bases unmatched. Germline CDR1 reads SGHVS; CDR2 reads FQNEAQ. The CDR3 is 17 amino acids. The full variable domain, with the rest looked up from reference TRBV7-8 and TRBJ2-1, is GAGVSQSPRYKVAKRGQDVALRCDPISGHVSLFWYQQALGQGPEFLTYFQNEAQLDKSGLPSDRFFAERPEGSVSTLKIQRTQQEDSAVYLCASSFRTSYGSYNEQFFGPGTRLTVL.

DNA of the CDR3: TGTGCCAGCAGCGTAGGATCGGGGTCCACAGATACGCAGTATTTT. It translates to CASSVGSGSTDTQYF. The V call is TRBV9, the J call TRBJ2-3; TRBD2 might be the D (5 bases). Germline V gene data show CDR1 as SGDLS and CDR2 as YYNGEE. The CDR3 spans 15 residues. The V end was cut by 0 bases, the J end by 2 bases, with 10 bases between. Complete variable domain (other parts from reference TRBV9 and TRBJ2-3): DSGVTQTPKHLITATGQRVTLRCSPRSGDLSVYWYQQSLDQGLQFLIQYYNGEERAKGNILERFSAQQFPDLHSELNLSSLELGDSALYFCASSVGSGSTDTQYFGPGTRLTVL.

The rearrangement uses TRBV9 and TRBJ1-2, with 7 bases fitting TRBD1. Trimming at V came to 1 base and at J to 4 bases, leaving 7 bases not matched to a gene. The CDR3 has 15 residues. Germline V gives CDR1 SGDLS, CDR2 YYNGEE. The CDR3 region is CASSVLDRTSYGYTF. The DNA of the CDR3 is TGTGCCAGCAGCGTACTGGACAGGACCTCCTATGGCTACACCTTC.

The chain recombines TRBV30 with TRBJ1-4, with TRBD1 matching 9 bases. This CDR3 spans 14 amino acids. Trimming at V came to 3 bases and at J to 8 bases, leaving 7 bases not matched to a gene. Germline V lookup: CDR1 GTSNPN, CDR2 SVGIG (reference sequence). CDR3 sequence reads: CAWSAGQGREKLFF. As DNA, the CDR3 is TGTGCCTGGAGCGCGGGACAGGGTCGCGAAAAACTGTTTTTT. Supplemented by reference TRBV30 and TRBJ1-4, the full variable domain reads SQTIHQWPATLVQPVGSPLSLECTVEGTSNPNLYWYRQAAGRGLQLLFYSVGIGQISSEVPQNLSASRPQDRQFILSSKKLLLSDSGFYLCAWSAGQGREKLFFGSGTQLSVL.

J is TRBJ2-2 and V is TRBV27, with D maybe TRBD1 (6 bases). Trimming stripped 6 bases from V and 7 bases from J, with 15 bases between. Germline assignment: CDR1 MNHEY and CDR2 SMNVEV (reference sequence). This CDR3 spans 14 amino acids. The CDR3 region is CASRGAEGYGELFF. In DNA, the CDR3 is TGTGCCAGCAGGGGGGCTGAGGGATACGGGGAGCTGTTTTTT.

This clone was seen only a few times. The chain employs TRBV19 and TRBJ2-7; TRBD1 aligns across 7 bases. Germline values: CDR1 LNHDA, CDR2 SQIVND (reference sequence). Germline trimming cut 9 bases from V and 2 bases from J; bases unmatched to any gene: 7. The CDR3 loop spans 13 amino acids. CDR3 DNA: TGTGCCAGCAAACAGGGGATCGCCTACGAGCAGTACTTC. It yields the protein CASKQGIAYEQYF.

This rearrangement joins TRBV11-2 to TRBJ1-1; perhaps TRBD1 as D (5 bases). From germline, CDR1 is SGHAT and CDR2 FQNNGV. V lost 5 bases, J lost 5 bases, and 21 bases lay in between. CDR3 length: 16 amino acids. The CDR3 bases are TGTGCCAGCAGCACCCCCGGGACTCAGGGAAGGACTGAAGCTTTCTTT. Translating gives CASSTPGTQGRTEAFF.

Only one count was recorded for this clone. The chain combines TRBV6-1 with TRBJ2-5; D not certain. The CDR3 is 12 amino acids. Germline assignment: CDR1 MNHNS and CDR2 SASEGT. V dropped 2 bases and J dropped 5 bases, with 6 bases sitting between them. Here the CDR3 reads CASSETWETQYF. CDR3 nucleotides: TGTGCCAGCAGTGAAACCTGGGAGACCCAGTACTTC.

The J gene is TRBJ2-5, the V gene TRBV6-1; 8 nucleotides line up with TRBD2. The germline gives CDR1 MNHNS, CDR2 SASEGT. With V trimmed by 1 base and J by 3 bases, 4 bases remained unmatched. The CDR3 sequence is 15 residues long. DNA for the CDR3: TGTGCCAGCAGTGAAGGGATAGCGGGGAAAGAGACCCAGTACTTC. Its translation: CASSEGIAGKETQYF.